This T cell receptor (beta chain) derives from a study of blood T cell repertoires in COVID-19. The overall study: Specimens from acute and convalescent COVID-19 originated in the United States, Italy and Spain. PBMCs, B-cell-depleted T cells, or T cells provided the cDNA or gDNA that made up the material.

The assay was immunoSEQ multiplex PCR, and TCRdb's table has in-frame clones only and misses some. The sample includes tens of thousands of clones, around 85% seen only once; the top ten take about a sixth. The CDR3 runs to 16 residues. V was shortened by 0 bases and J by 3 bases, with 15 bases between the two germline ends. Germline CDR1 is MRHNA and CDR2 is SNTAGT. Seattle patient enrollment occurred during active infection, with longitudinal follow-up thereafter. The source material was peripheral blood. This sequence was found in a woman aged 55 to 70 with COVID-19, enrolled during active disease. V gene TRBV6-4 combines with J gene TRBJ2-7; D unresolved. The CDR3 nucleotides are TGTGCCAGCAGTGACTCGTGGCAGGTAAGAGTCTACGAGCAGTACTTC. Translation: CASSDSWQVRVYEQYF.